This TCR beta chain was recorded in a study of blood T cell repertoires in COVID-19 (dated by TCRdb to the early 2020s). Looking at the study overall: The collaborator samples originated in the United States, Italy and Spain and spanned the acute and convalescent phases of COVID-19. The material from the prospective study consisted of cDNA or gDNA derived from T cells, B-cell-depleted T cells, or PBMCs. The dataset comprised deeply sampled blood TCRbeta repertoires from subjects exposed to, actively infected with, or recovered from COVID-19. The repertoires were made available in a free public database intended to serve as a resource for research on the immune response to SARS-CoV-2. Samples came from the ongoing ImmuneRACE study (first 160 participants) plus 1,254 subjects from 6 global collaborators. A de-identified subject ID, COVID-19 status, age in years and sex were almost always included in the sample metadata. Where HLA class I and class II types were available, the types were taken from metadata supplied by the sample provider, not from assay-based typing.

The full study reports these points: How much clinical and demographic metadata was included differed by source and by participant, and the metadata was provided uncurated.

The trim is 6 bases for V and 0 bases for J, with a gap of 15 bases between the germline ends. Based on the germline V gene, the CDR1 and CDR2 sequences are MGHRA and YSYEKL. From its cysteine to its phenylalanine, the CDR3 spans 17 amino acids. CDR3 DNA only is kept here, 51 bases in frame from base 1. On this clone: Its antigen is currently not known. No much larger clonotype is one base removed from it; base qualities were not supplied.

The immunoSEQ Assay, a bias-controlled multiplex PCR, was used to amplify TCRbeta CDR3 regions from genomic DNA. In the authors' own workflow: Nucleated cell counts per sample were estimated from amplification of reference gene primers within the assay. To quantify the absolute abundance of each unique TCRbeta CDR3 rearrangement, sequence reads were collapsed and filtered. Productive Simpson clonality was computed per sample as the square root of Simpson's diversity index over productive rearrangements. This immuneACCESS table, as held by TCRdb, lists in-frame sequences with V and J called but not all clones. Of the missing ones, under half trace to an unresolved V gene in checked studies; the others have no known cause. V and J calls and clone size come straight from that table; D and trimming were deduced from the DNA. Across this sample there are 200,000 to 250,000 clones, with 86% seen only once. Together, the top ten hold approximately 2% of the sample.

Samples from volunteer blood donors who had recovered from COVID-19 were contributed by a second Seattle source. The collaborating institutions used their own protocols to collect whole blood in K2EDTA tubes. For TCRbeta analysis, collaborators shipped samples as frozen whole blood, isolated PBMCs, or DNA extracted from either of those sample types. Recombination joined TRBV4-1 with TRBJ2-6; a weak D assignment points to TRBD2 (6 bases agree). Sequencing was carried out using peripheral blood. This sequence originates from a man between 25 and 39 years old who had recovered from COVID-19. Here is the DNA: TGCGCCAGCAGGGGGACTTCCCTTGCCTCTGGGGCCAACGTCCTGACTTTC. It translates to CASRGTSLASGANVLTF.